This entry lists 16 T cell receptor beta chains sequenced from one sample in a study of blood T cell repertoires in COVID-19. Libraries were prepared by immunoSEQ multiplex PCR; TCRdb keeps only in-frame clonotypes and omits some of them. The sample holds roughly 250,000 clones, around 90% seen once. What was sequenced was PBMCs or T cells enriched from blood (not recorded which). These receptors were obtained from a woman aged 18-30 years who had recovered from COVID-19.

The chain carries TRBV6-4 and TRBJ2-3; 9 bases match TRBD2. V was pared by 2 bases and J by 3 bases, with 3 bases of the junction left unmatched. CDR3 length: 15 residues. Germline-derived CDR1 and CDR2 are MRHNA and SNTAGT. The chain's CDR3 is CASSDEAGGTDTQYF. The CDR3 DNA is TGTGCCAGCAGTGACGAGGCGGGGGGGACAGATACGCAGTATTTT.

The CDR3 sequence is CASSSGTVQETQYF. The CDR3 bases are TGTGCCAGCAGTTCGGGGACAGTCCAAGAGACCCAGTACTTC. The chain joins TRBV27 to TRBJ2-5, with 7 positions matching TRBD1. The CDR3 consists of 14 residues. Losses at the gene ends were 4 bases for V and 1 base for J; bases not matched to a gene: 3. Germline V CDR1 and CDR2: MNHEY, SMNVEV (reference sequence).

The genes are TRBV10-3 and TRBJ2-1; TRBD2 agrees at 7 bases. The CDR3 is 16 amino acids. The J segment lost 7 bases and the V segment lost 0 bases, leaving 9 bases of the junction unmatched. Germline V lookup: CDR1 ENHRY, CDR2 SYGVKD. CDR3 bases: TGTGCCATCAGTGAGTCGCCAGGACTGGGAGGGAATGAGCAGTTCTTC. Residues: CAISESPGLGGNEQFF.

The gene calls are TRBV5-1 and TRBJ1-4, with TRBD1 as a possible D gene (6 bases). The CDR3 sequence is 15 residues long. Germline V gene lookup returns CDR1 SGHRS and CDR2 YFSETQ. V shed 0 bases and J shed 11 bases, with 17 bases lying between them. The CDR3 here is CASSLVSGVELKLFF. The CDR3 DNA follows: TGCGCCAGCAGCTTGGTTTCAGGGGTTGAGTTGAAACTGTTTTTT.

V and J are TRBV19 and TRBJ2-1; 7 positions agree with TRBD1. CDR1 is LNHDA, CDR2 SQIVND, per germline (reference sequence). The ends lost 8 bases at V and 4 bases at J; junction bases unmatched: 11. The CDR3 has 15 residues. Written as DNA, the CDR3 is TGTGCCAGTTCCTCGGGACAGAGTTTTTACAATGAGCAGTTCTTC. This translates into CASSSGQSFYNEQFF. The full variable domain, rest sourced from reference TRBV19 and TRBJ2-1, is DGGITQSPKYLFRKEGQNVTLSCEQNLNHDAMYWYRQDPGQGLRLIYYSQIVNDFQKGDIAEGYSVSREKKESFPLTVTSAQKNPTAFYLCASSSGQSFYNEQFFGPGTRLTVL.

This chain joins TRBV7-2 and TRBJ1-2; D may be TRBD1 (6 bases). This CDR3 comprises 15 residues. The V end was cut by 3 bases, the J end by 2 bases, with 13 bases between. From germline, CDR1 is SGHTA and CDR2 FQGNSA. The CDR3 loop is CASSLTGTLNYGYTF. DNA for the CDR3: TGTGCCAGCAGCTTGACAGGTACCCTAAACTATGGCTACACCTTC.

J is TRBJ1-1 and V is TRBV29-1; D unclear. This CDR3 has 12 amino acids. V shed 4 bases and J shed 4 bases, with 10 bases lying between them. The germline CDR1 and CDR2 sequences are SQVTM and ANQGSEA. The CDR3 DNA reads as TGCAGCGTTGGCCGGGCGGGCACTGAAGCTTTCTTT. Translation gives CSVGRAGTEAFF.

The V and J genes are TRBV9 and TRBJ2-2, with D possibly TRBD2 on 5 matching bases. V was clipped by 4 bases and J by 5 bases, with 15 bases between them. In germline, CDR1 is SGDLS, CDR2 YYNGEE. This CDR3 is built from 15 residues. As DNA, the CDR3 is TGTGCCAGCAGCCCCGGGGTGTCGAGTACCGGGGAGCTGTTTTTT. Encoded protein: CASSPGVSSTGELFF.

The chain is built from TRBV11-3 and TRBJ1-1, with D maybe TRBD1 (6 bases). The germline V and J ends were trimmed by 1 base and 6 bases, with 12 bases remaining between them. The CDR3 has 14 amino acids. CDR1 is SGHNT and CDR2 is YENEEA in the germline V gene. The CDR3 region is CASSLGIQGAEAFF. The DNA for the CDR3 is TGTGCCAGCAGCTTAGGGATACAGGGCGCTGAAGCTTTCTTT. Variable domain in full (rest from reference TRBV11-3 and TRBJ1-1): EAGVVQSPRYKIIEKKQPVAFWCNPISGHNTLYWYLQNLGQGPELLIRYENEEAVDDSQLPKDRFSAERLKGVDSTLKIQPAELGDSAVYLCASSLGIQGAEAFFGQGTRLTVV.

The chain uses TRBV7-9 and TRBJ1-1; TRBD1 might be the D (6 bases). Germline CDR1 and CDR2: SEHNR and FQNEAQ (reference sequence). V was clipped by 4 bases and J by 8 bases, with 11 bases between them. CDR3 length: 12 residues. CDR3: CASSSLGQEAFF. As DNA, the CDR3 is TGTGCCAGCAGCTCCCTCGGACAGGAAGCTTTCTTT. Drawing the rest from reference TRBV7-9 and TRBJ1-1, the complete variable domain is DTGVSQNPRHKITKRGQNVTFRCDPISEHNRLYWYRQTLGQGPEFLTYFQNEAQLEKSRLLSDRFSAERPKGSFSTLEIQRTEQGDSAMYLCASSSLGQEAFFGQGTRLTVV.

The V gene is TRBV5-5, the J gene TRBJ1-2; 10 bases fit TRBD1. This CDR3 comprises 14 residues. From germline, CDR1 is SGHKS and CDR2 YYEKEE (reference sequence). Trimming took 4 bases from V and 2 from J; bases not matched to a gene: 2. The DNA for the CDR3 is TGTGCCAGCAGCGTGGGACAGGGGAACTATGGCTACACCTTC. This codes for CASSVGQGNYGYTF.

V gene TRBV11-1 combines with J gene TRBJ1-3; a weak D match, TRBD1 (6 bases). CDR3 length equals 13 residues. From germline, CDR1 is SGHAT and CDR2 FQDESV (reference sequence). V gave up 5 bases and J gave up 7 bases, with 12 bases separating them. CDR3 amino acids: CASSTGQRNTIYF. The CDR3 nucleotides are TGTGCCAGCAGCACCGGACAGAGGAACACCATATATTTT.

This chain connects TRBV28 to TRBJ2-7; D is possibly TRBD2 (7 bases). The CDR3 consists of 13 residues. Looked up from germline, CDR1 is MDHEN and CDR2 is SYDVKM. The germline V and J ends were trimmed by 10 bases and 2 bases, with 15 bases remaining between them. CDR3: CATGGTSAYEQYF. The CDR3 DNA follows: TGTGCCACCGGGGGGACATCCGCCTACGAGCAGTACTTC.

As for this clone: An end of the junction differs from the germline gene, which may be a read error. The CDR3 nucleotides are TGTGCTAGCAGCCGGGACAGGAGCTCCTACGAGCAGTACTTC. Translation: CASSRDRSSYEQYF. The chain combines TRBV7-7 with TRBJ2-7; TRBD1 aligns across 8 bases. In germline, CDR1 is SSHAT, CDR2 FNYEAQ (reference sequence). The CDR3 is 14 residues long.

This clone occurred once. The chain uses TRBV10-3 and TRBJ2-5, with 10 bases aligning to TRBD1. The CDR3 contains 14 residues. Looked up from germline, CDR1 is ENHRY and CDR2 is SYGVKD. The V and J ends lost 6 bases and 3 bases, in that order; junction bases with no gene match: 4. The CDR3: CAIRPGTGEETQYF. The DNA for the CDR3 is TGTGCCATCAGACCAGGGACAGGGGAAGAGACCCAGTACTTC.

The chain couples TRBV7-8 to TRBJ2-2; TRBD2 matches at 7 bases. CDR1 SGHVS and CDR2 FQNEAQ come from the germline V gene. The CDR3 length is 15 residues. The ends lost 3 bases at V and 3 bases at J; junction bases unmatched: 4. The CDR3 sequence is CASSFELADTGELFF. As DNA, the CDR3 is TGTGCCAGCAGCTTTGAGCTAGCGGACACCGGGGAGCTGTTTTTT.